The clone carrying this T cell receptor (beta chain) has a single count. The antigen is undetermined. This entry is derived from a study of cytomegalovirus exposure and HLA in healthy donors. The study's findings and limits: Sequencing likely produced, as an artifact, a cluster of highly shared sequence variants. Based on reports, TCR beta sequences accurately predicted HLA-A and HLA-B alleles for most subjects. The classifier, whose performance was assessed in both the original and validation cohorts, reportedly diagnosed cytomegalovirus status with high specificity and sensitivity.

Both 60 Vbeta primers and 13 Jbeta primers went into the PCR. Assay: immunoSEQ multiplex PCR; the TCRdb copy retains only in-frame clones and omits some. Of more than 95,000 clones listed, over 60% were seen once; the top ten hold about 5.4%. From germline, CDR1 is SGHVS and CDR2 FQNEAQ. The V end was cut by 5 bases, the J end by 6 bases, with 18 bases between. The CDR3 contains 15 residues. The chain has TRBV7-8 and TRBJ2-3; D is unresolved. The receptor was derived from a woman aged 18-29 years in good health and CMV-seropositive. What was sequenced was PBMCs. The CDR3: CASSPVEVGADTQYF. The CDR3 DNA reads as TGTGCCAGCAGCCCAGTTGAGGTCGGTGCGGATACGCAGTATTTT.